This T cell receptor beta chain was obtained from a study of T cells in Graves' hyperthyroidism and ophthalmopathy. Across the whole study: Peripheral blood draws took place at initial diagnosis, ahead of any treatment.

This clonotype was detected many times. Its antigen is undetermined. Study outcomes and limitations: The majority of expanded thyroid clonotypes above 0.001 also appeared in blood.

The CDR3 regions of TCR beta were amplified from RNA transcripts. HTBI primers were used for first-round RT-PCR of the TCR CDR3. TCRdb fed the multiplex PCR reads into MiXCR, producing one record per CDR3 protein. Of 600,000 or so distinct CDR3 sequences in the sample, roughly 15% were seen once. Germline V gene sequence: CDR1 GTSNPN, CDR2 SVGIG (reference sequence). The CDR3 has 12 residues. V lost 8 bases to trimming and J lost 0 bases, with 11 bases between them. The PBMCs had their origin in 10 ml of fresh peripheral blood. The chain carries TRBV30 and TRBJ2-7, with D possibly matching TRBD1 (6 bases). Specimen: blood. This receptor was identified in a woman between 45 and 65 years old with Graves' ophthalmopathy. The CDR3 DNA follows: TGTGCCCTAATCAGGGGCTCCTACGAGCAGTACTTC. This gives the protein CALIRGSYEQYF.